This note documents a single T cell receptor (beta chain) sequence. TCRdb ran MiXCR on the reads and lists one entry per CDR3 protein. The sample shows over 4,000 distinct CDR3 sequences, 9.5% to 10% of them seen only once. This CDR3 spans 15 amino acids. The V gene's germline CDR1 is LGHDT and CDR2 YNNKEL (reference sequence). V was pared by 4 bases and J by 1 base, with 11 bases between. This sequence originates from a human donor with rheumatoid arthritis. The chain combines TRBV3-1 with TRBJ1-5; D is unclear. The sample taken for sequencing was CD4+ T cells from peripheral blood. The CDR3 nucleotides are TGTGCCAGCAGCCCCATGCTTGCAAGCAATCAGCCCCAGCATTTT. Translation: CASSPMLASNQPQHF.